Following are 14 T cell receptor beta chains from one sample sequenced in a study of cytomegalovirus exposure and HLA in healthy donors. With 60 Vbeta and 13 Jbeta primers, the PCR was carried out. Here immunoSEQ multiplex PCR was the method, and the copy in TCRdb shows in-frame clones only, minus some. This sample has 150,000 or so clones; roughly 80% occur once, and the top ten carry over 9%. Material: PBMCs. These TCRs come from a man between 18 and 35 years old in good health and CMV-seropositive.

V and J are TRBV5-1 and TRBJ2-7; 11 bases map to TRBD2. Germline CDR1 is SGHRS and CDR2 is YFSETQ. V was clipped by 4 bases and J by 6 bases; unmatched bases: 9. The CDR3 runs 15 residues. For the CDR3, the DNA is TGCGCCAGCAGCCAGGGACTAGCGGAACTCCGCGAGCAGTACTTC. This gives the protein CASSQGLAELREQYF. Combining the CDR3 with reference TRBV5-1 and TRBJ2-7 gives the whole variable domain KAGVTQTPRYLIKTRGQQVTLSCSPISGHRSVSWYQQTPGQGLQFLFEYFSETQRNKGNFPGRFSGRQFSNSRSEMNVSTLELGDSALYLCASSQGLAELREQYFGPGTRLTVT.

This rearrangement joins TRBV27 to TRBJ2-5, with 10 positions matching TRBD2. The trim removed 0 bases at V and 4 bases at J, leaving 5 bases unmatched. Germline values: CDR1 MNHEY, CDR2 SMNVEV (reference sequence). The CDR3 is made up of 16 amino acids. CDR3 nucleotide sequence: TGTGCCAGCAGTTTATCCCCAGCTAGCGGGAGAGAGACCCAGTACTTC. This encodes CASSLSPASGRETQYF.

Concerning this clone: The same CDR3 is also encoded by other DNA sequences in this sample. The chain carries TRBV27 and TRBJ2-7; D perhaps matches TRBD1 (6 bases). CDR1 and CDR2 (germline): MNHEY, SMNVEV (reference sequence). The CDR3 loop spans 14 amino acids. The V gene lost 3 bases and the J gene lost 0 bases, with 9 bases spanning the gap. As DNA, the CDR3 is TGTGCCAGCAGTTTTGGGGGCAGCTCCTACGAGCAGTACTTC. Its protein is CASSFGGSSYEQYF.

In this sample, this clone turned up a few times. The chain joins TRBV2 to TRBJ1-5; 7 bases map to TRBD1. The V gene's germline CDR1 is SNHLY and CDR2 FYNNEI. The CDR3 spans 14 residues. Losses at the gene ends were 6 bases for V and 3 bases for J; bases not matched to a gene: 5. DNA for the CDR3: TGTGCCAGCAGAAGGGGACAGATCAATCAGCCCCAGCATTTT. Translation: CASRRGQINQPQHF.

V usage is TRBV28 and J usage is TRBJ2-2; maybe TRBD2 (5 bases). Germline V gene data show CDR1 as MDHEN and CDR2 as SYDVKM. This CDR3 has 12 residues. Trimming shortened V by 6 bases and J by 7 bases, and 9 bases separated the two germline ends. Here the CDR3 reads CASRSGVGELFF. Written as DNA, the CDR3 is TGTGCCAGCAGGTCCGGGGTCGGGGAGCTGTTTTTT.

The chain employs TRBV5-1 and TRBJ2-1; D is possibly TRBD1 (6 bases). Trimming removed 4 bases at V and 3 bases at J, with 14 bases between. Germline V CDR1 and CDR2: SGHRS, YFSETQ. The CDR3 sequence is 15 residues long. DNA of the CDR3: TGCGCCAGCAGCAAAACAGGGACCTTCTACAATGAGCAGTTCTTC. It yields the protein CASSKTGTFYNEQFF. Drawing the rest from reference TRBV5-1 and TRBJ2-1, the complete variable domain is KAGVTQTPRYLIKTRGQQVTLSCSPISGHRSVSWYQQTPGQGLQFLFEYFSETQRNKGNFPGRFSGRQFSNSRSEMNVSTLELGDSALYLCASSKTGTFYNEQFFGPGTRLTVL.

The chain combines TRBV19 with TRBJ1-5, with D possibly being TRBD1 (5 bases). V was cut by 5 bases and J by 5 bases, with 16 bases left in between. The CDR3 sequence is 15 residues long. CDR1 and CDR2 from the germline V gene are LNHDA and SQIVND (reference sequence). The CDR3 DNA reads TGTGCCAGTAGTGAGGCCCAGGGTGGATATCAGCCCCAGCATTTT. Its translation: CASSEAQGGYQPQHF.

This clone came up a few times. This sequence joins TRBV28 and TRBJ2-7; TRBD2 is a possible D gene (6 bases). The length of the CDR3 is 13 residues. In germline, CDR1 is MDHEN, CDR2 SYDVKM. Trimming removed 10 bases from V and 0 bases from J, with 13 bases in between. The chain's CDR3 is CATRRGSSYEQYF. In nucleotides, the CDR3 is TGTGCCACCCGACGGGGGAGCTCCTACGAGCAGTACTTC.

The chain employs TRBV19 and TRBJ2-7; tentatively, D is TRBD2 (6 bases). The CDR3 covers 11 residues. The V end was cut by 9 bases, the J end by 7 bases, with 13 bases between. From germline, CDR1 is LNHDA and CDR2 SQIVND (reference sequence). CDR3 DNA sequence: TGTGCCAGACCGGACGGAGGGGAGCAGTACTTC. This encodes CARPDGGEQYF.

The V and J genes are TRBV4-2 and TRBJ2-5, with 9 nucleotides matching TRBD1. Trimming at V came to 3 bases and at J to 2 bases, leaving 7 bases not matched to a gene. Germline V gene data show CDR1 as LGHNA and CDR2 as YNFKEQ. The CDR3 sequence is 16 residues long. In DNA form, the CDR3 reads TGTGCCAGCAGCCACCTAACAGGGGGCCGACAAGAGACCCAGTACTTC. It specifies CASSHLTGGRQETQYF.

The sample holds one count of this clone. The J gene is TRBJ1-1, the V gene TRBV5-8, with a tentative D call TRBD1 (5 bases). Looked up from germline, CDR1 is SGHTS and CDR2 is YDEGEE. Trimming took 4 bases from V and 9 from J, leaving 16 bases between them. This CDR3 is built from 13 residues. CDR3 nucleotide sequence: TGTGCCAGCAGCCCACAGGACCAGCTTAAAGCTTTCTTT. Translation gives CASSPQDQLKAFF.

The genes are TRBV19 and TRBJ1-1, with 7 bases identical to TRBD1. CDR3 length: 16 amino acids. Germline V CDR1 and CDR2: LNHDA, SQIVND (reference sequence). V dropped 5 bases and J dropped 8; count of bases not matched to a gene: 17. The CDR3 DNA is TGTGCCAGTAGTGCAGGGGACAGACCACCAGCCCACGAAGCTTTCTTT. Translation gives CASSAGDRPPAHEAFF.

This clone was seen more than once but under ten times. CDR3 in amino acids: CASSAGIGIQTQYF. CDR3 in DNA: TGTGCCAGTAGTGCCGGGATTGGGATCCAGACCCAGTACTTC. This chain connects TRBV19 to TRBJ2-5, with D perhaps TRBD2 (5 bases). This CDR3 spans 14 amino acids. V was clipped by 5 bases and J by 6 bases, with 16 bases between them. Germline CDR1 reads LNHDA; CDR2 reads SQIVND (reference sequence).

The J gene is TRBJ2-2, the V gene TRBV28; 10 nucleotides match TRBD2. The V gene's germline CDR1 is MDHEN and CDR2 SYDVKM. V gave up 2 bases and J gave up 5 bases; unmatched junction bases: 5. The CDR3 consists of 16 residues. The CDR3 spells CASSLQASGSTGELFF. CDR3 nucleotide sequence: TGTGCCAGCAGTTTACAGGCTAGCGGGAGTACCGGGGAGCTGTTTTTT.